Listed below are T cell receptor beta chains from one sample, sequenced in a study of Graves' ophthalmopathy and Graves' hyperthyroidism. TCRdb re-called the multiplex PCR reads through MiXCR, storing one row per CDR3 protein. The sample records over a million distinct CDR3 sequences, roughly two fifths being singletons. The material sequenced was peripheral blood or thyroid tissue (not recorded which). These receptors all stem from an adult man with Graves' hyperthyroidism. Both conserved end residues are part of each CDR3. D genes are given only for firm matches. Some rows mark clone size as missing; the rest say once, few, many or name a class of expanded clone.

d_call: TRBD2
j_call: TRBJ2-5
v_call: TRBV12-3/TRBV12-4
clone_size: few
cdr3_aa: CASSPRTSFIETQYF
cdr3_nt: TGTGCCAGCAGTCCGCGGACTAGTTTTATCGAGACCCAGTACTTC

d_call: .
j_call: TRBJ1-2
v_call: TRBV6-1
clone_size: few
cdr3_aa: CASSERSEYSYGYTF
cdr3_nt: TGTGCCAGCAGTGAGAGGAGTGAGTACTCGTATGGCTACACCTTC

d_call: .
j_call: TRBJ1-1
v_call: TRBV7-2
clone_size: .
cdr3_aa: CASRNRGDFTEAFF
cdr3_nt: TGTGCCAGCAGGAACCGGGGGGATTTTACTGAAGCTTTCTTT

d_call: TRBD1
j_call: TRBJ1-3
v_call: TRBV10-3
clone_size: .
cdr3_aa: CAISELQGVGNTIYF
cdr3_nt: TGTGCCATCAGTGAATTACAGGGGGTCGGAAACACCATATATTTT

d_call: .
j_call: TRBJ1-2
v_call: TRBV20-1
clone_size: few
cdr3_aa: CSARVAGTNYGYTF
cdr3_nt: TGCAGTGCTAGAGTTGCGGGCACGAACTATGGCTACACCTTC

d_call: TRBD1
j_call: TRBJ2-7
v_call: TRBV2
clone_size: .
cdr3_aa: CASSQPGQGIFYEQYF
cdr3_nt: TGTGCCAGCAGTCAGCCGGGACAGGGGATATTCTACGAGCAGTACTTC

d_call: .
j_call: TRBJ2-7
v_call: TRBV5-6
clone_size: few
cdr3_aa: CASSLAGDSISYEQYF
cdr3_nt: TGTGCCAGCAGCTTGGCCGGCGACTCTATCTCCTACGAGCAGTACTTC

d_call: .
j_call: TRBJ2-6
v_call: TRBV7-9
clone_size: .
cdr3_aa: CASRGYGANVLTF
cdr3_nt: TGTGCCAGCAGAGGCTATGGGGCCAACGTCCTGACTTTC

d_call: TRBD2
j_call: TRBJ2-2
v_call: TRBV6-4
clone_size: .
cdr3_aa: CASSETFSGTGELFF
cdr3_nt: TGTGCCAGCAGCGAAACCTTTAGCGGGACCGGGGAGCTGTTTTTT

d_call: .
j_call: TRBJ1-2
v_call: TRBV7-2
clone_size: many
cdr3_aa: CASSLFVLNYGYTF
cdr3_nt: TGTGCCAGCAGCTTATTTGTTCTTAACTATGGCTACACCTTC

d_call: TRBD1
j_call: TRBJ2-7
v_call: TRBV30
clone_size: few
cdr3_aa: CAWRTGYEQYF
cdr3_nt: TGTGCCTGGAGGACAGGGTACGAGCAGTACTTC

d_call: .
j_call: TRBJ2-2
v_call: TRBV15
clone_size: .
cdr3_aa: CATSRGATGSRTGELFF
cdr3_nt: TGTGCCACCAGCCGAGGCGCAACAGGGTCCCGCACCGGGGAGCTGTTTTTT

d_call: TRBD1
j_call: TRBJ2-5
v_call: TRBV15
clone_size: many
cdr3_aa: CATIRGQTQYF
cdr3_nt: TGTGCCACCATCAGGGGGCAGACCCAGTACTTC

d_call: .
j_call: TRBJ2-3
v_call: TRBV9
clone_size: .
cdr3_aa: CASSVEDQGSDTQYF
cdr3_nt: TGTGCCAGCAGCGTAGAAGACCAAGGTAGCGATACGCAGTATTTT

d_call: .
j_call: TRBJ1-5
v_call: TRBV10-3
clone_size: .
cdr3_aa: CASSYSTAGSNQPQHF
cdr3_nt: TGTGCCAGCAGTTACTCGACCGCGGGAAGCAATCAGCCCCAGCATTTT

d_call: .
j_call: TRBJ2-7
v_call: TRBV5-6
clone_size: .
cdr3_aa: CASSFVGRGCEQCF
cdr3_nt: TGTGCCAGCAGCTTCGTGGGCAGGGGTTGCGAGCAGTGCTTC

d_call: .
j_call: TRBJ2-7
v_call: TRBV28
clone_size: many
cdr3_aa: CASRGDSLYEQYF
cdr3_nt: TGTGCCAGCAGAGGGGACTCCCTCTACGAGCAGTACTTC

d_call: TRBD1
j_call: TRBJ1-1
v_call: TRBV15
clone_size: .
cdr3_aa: CATIRDRVSEAFF
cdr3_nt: TGTGCCACTATCCGGGACAGGGTTAGTGAAGCTTTCTTT

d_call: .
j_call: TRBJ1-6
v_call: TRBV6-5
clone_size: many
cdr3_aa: CASSYSAPTLSPLHF
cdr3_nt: TGTGCCAGCAGTTACTCGGCCCCGACCCTCTCTCCCCTCCACTTT

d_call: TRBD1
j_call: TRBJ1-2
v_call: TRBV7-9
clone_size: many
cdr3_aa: CASSLLGQGRDGYTF
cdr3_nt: TGTGCCAGCAGCTTATTGGGACAGGGGAGGGATGGCTACACCTTC

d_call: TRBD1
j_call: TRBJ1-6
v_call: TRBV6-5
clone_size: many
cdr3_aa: CASSPGTGVNSPLHF
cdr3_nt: TGTGCCAGCAGCCCCGGGACAGGGGTTAATTCACCCCTCCACTTT

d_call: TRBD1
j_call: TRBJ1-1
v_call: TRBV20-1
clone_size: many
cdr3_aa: CSASGQGTNTEAFF
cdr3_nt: TGCAGTGCAAGCGGACAGGGGACGAACACTGAAGCTTTCTTT

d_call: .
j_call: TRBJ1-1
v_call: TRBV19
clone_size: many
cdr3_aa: CASRTRPLGNTEAFF
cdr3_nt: TGTGCCAGTAGGACCCGACCCCTGGGGAACACTGAAGCTTTCTTT